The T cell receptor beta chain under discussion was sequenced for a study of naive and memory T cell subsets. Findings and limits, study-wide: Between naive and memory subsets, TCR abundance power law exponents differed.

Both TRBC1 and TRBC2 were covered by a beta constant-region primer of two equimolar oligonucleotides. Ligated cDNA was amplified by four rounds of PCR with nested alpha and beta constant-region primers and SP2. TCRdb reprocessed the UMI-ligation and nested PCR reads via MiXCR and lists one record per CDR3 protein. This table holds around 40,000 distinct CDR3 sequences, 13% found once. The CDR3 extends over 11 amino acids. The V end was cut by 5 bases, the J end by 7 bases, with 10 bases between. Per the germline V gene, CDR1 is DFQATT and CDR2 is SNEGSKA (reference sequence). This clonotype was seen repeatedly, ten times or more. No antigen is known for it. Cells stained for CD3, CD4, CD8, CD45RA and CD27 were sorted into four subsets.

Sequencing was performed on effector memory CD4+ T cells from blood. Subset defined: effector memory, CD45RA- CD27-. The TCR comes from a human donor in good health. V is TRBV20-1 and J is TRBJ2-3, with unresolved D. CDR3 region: CSAADSNTQYF. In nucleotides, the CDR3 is TGCAGTGCTGCCGACTCGAATACGCAGTATTTT.